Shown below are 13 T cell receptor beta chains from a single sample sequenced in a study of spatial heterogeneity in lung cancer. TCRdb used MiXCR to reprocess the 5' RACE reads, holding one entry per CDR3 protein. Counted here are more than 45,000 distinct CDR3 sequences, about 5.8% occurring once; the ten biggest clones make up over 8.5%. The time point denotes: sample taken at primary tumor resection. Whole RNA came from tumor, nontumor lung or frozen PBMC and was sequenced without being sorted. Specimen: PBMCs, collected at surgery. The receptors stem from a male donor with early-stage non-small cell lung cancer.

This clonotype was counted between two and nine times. The CDR3 loop reads CASSRPNYGYTF. The DNA of the CDR3 is TGTGCCAGCAGTCGTCCTAACTATGGCTACACCTTC. The rearrangement uses TRBV6-2 or TRBV6-3 and TRBJ1-2; D is unresolved. Trimming stripped 5 bases from V and 0 bases from J, with 4 bases between. This CDR3 spans 12 amino acids. CDR1 is MNHEY, CDR2 SVGEGT, per germline.

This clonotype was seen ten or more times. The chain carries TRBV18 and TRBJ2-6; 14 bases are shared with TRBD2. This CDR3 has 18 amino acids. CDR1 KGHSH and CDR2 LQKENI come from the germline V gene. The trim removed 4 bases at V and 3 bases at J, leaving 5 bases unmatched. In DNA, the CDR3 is TGTGCCAGCTCACAACGGGGACTAGCGGGAGTTGGGGCCAACGTCCTGACTTTC. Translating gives CASSQRGLAGVGANVLTF.

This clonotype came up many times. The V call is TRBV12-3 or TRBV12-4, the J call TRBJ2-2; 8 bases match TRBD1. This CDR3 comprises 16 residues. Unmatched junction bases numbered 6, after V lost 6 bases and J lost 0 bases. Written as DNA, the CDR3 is TGTGCCAGCAGGCAAGACAGGGGAGCGAACACCGGGGAGCTGTTTTTT. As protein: CASRQDRGANTGELFF.

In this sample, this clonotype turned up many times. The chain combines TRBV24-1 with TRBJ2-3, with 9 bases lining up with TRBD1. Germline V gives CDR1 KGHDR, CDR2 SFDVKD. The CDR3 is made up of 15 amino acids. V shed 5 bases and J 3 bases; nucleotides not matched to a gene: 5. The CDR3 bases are TGTGCCACCAGTGGGGACAGGGATGGGACAGATACGCAGTATTTT. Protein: CATSGDRDGTDTQYF.

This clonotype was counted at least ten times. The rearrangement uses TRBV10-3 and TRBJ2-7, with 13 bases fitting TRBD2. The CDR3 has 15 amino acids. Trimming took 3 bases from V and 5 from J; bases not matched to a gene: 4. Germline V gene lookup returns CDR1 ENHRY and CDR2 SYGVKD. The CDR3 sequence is CAISDGLAGEDEQYF. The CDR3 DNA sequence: TGTGCCATCAGTGATGGACTAGCGGGAGAGGACGAGCAGTACTTC.

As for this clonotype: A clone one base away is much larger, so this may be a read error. CDR3 residues: CSVAGLNQPQHF. The CDR3 DNA reads as TGCAGCGTTGCAGGGCTCAATCAGCCCCAGCATTTT. The chain joins TRBV29-1 to TRBJ1-5; a possible D gene is TRBD1 (5 bases). Germline CDR1 and CDR2: SQVTM and ANQGSEA. There are 12 residues in the CDR3. V was clipped by 4 bases and J by 3 bases, with 7 bases between them.

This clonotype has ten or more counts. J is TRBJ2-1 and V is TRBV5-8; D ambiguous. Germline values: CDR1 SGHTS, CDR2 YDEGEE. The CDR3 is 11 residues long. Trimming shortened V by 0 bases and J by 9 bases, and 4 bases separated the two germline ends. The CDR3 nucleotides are TGTGCCAGCAGCTTGGAGTTTGAGCAGTTCTTC. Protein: CASSLEFEQFF.

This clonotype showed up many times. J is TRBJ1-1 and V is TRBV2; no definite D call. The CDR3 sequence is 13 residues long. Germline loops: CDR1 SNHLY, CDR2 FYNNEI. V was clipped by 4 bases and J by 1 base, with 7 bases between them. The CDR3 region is CASSGARNTEAFF. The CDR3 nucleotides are TGTGCCAGCAGTGGAGCAAGGAACACTGAAGCTTTCTTT. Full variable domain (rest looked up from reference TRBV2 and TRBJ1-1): EPEVTQTPSHQVTQMGQEVILRCVPISNHLYFYWYRQILGQKVEFLVSFYNNEISEKSEIFDDQFSVERPDGSNFTLKIRSTKLEDSAMYFCASSGARNTEAFFGQGTRLTVV.

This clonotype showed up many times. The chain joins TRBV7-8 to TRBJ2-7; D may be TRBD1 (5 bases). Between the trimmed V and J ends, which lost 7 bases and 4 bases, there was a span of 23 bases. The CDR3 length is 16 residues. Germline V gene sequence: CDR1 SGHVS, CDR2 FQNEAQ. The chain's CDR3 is CASMRLLDTTRYEQYF. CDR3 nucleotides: TGTGCCAGCATGCGCTTGCTGGACACAACCCGGTACGAGCAGTACTTC.

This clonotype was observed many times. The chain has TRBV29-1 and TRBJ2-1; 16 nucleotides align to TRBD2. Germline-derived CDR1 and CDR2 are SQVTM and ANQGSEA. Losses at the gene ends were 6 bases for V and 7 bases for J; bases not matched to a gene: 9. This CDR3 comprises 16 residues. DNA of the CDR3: TGCAGCGTGATGGGACTAGCGGGAGGGCCGTGGAATGAGCAGTTCTTC. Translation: CSVMGLAGGPWNEQFF.

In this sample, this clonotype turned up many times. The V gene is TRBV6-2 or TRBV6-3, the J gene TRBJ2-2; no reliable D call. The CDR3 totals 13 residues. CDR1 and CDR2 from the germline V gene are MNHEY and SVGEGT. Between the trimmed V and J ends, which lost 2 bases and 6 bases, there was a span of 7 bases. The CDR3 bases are TGTGCCAGCAGTTACGGCAGCGCCGGGGAGCTGTTTTTT. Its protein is CASSYGSAGELFF.

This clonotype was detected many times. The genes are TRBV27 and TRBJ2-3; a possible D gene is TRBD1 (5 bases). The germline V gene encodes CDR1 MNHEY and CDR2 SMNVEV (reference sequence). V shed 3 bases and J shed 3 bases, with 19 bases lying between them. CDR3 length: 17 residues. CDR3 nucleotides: TGTGCCAGCAGTTTGAAGGGGCCGGGCGCCGGGACAGATACGCAGTATTTT. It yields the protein CASSLKGPGAGTDTQYF.

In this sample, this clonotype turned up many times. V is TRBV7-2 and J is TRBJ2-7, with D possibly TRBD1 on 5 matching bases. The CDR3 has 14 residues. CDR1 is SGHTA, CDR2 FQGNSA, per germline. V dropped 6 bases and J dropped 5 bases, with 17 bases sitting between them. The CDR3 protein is CASSRGTHSHEQYF. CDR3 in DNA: TGTGCCAGCAGTAGGGGCACCCATTCCCACGAGCAGTACTTC.